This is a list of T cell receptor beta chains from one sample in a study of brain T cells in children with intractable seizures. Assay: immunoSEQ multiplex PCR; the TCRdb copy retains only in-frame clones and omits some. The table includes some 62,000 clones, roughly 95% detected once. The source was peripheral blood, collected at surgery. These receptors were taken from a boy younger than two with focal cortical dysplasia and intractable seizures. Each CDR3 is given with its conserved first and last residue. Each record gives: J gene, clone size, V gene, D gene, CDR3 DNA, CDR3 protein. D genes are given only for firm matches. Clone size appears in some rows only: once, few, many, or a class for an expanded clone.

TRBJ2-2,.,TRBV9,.,TGTGCCAGCAGCCCCCGCTGGGGGGTTTCTATGGCCGGGGAGCTGTTTTTT,CASSPRWGVSMAGELFF
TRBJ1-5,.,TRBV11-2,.,TGTGCCAGCAGCTCTAGACCCGGGCCAAATCAGCCCCAGCATTTT,CASSSRPGPNQPQHF
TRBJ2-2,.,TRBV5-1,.,TGCGCCAGCAGCTCCGACGGACTGAACACCGGGGAGCTGTTTTTT,CASSSDGLNTGELFF
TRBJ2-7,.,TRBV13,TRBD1,TGTGCCAGCAGCTCCCCCGGGACAGGGGGCTACGAGCAGTACTTC,CASSSPGTGGYEQYF
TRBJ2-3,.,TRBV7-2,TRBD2,TGTGCCAGCAGCTTCGCACATAGCGGGTCCCTCACAGATACGCAGTATTTT,CASSFAHSGSLTDTQYF
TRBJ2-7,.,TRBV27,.,TGTGCCAGCAGTCTCAGGGCCACCTACGAGCAGTACTTC,CASSLRATYEQYF
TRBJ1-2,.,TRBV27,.,TGTGCCAGCAGCTGGGACGGATTATATGGCTACACCTTC,CASSWDGLYGYTF
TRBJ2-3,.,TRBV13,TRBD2,TGTGCCAGCAGCCGGGGGGGCCCAGATACGCAGTATTTT,CASSRGGPDTQYF
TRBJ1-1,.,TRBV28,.,TGTGCCAGCAGCTCTCTGGAGGGGATGAACACTGAAGCTTTCTTT,CASSSLEGMNTEAFF
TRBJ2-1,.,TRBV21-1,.,TGTGCCAGCAGCAAACAGGGGTCGGTTCTTAATGAGCAGTTCTTC,CASSKQGSVLNEQFF
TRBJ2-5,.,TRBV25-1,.,TGTGCCAGCAGAGGGACCCAAGAGACCCAGTACTTC,CASRGTQETQYF
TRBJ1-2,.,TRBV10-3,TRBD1,TGTGCCATCAGTGAGTCCTCCGGGACAGGGTATGGCTACACCTTC,CAISESSGTGYGYTF
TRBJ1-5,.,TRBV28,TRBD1,TGTGCCAGTAAGGACAGGGCGACCAATCAGCCCCAGCATTTT,CASKDRATNQPQHF
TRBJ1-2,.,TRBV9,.,TGTGCCAGCAGCACCAAAAGCCCCCCATATGGGGGCTACACCTTC,CASSTKSPPYGGYTF
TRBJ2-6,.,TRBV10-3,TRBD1,TGTGCCATCAGTTCCCTATTACAGGGGACAGGGGCCAACGTCCTGACTTTC,CAISSLLQGTGANVLTF
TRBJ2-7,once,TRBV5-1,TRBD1,TGCGCCAGCAGCATCGGACAGGGCCTCTACGAGCAGTACTTC,CASSIGQGLYEQYF
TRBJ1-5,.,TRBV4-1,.,TGCGCCAGCAGGGCCCAGCATTTCGAGAATCAGCCCCAGCATTTT,CASRAQHFENQPQHF
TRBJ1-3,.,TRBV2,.,TGTGCCAGCAGTGAAGCTTCGCCGGCCTCTGGAAACACCATATATTTT,CASSEASPASGNTIYF
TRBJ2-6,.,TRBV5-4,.,TGTGCCAGCAGCTTGGCGGGCTCTGGGGCCAACGTCCTGACTTTC,CASSLAGSGANVLTF
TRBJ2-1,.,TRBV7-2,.,TGTGCCAGCAGCTTTCTGCTAGCTAGGAATGAGCAGTTCTTC,CASSFLLARNEQFF
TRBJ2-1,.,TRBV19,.,TGTGCCAGTAGTATAGCAGTGAGTTCGGGTGTGCAGTTCTTC,CASSIAVSSGVQFF
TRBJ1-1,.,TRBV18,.,TGTGCCAGCTCACCAGAGAGGGACACTGAAGCTTTCTTT,CASSPERDTEAFF
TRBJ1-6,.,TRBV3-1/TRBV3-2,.,TGTGCCAGCAGCCCCACACCCGGGACACCCCAGGCAATTAATTCACCCCTCCACTTT,CASSPTPGTPQAINSPLHF
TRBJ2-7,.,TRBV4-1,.,TGCGCCAGCAGGAAGGGGATAGCGGAGTCCTACGAGCAGTACTTC,CASRKGIAESYEQYF
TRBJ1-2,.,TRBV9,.,TGTGCCAGCAGCGTAGGAGTTGGAAGGGAGGGGGATGGCTACACCTTC,CASSVGVGREGDGYTF
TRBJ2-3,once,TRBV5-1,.,TGCGCCAGCAGCTTGGGGAACACAGATACGCAGTATTTT,CASSLGNTDTQYF
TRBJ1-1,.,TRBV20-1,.,TGCAGTGCTAGAGATCCCATAGAAGCTTTCTTT,CSARDPIEAFF